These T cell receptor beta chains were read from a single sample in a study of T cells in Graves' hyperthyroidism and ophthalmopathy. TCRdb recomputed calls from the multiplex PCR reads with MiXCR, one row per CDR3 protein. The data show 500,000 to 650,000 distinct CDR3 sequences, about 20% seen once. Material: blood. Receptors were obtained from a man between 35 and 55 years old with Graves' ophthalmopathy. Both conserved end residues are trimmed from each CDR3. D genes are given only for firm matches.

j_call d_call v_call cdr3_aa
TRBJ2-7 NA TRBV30 AWSSGAEQY
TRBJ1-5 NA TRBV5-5 ASSLGSWSNQPQH
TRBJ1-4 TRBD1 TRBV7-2 ASSSGQGRDEKLF
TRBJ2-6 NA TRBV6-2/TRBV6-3 ASSYFRGSGANVLT
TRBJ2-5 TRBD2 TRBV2 ASSRLAGGALQETQY
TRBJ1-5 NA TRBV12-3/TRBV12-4 ASSYPLTAGNQPQH
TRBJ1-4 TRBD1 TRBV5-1 ASSIRDRGFNEKLF
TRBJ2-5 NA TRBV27 ASSFPGHRETQY
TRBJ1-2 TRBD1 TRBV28 ASSSEGTDLYGYT
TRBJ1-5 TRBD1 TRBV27 ASSPQGVHQPQH
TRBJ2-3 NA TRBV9 ASSQIGVENTDTQY
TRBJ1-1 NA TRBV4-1 ASSQAFQMNTEAF
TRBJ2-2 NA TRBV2 ASSEVFSIPGELF
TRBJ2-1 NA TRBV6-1 ASSELVHSVEQF
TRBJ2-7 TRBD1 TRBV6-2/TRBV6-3 ASSFNRGPAYEQY
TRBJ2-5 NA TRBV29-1 SVWRGTQETQY
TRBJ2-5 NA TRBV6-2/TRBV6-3 ASSYRDWQETQY
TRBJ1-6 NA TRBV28 AGRTRYNSPLH
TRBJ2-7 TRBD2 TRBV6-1 ASSAGPAGGAYEQY
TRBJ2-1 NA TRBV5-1 AGSLETGSLDEQF
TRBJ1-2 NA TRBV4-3 ASSQGETAYGYT
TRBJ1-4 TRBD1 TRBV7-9 ASSLAGQGALNNEKLF
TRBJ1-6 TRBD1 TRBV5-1 ASSRQGGAGSPLH
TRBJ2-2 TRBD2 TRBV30 ACGRGGRAGELL
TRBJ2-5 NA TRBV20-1 SALPGSGAETQY
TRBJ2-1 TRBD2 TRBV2 ASNLAGGKSSSYNEQF
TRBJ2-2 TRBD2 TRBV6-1 ASGLELAGNTGELF
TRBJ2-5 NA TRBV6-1 ASSGAASRGETQY
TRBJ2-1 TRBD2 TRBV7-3 ASSLLAGGPSNEQF
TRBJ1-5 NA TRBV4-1 ASSQDSRPGVSNQPQH